The 18 T cell receptor beta chains below were found in one sample sequenced in a study of a mutant IDH1 vaccine in newly diagnosed glioma. TCRdb keeps only in-frame clones here, not all; method: immunoSEQ multiplex PCR. The table lists about 50,000 clones, 70% to 85% of them singletons. Antigens of these TCRs are unknown. Time point given: week 47, end of study. Each dose delivered 300 ug of mutant IDH1 20-mer peptide subcutaneously with imiquimod. The sequencing here drew on PBMCs, taken from a glioma patient whose treatment included an IDH1 peptide vaccine. Receptors were obtained from a woman younger than 45 with glioma. Some clones in this sample may be carry-over from other donors' samples.

This sequence joins TRBV6-8 and TRBJ1-1; 7 nucleotides match TRBD1. Losses at the gene ends were 2 bases for V and 4 bases for J; bases not matched to a gene: 13. Germline V gene lookup returns CDR1 MNHGY and CDR2 SAAAGT. The CDR3 covers 17 residues. The CDR3 sequence: CASSYRQGLDRRTEAFF. CDR3 DNA sequence: TGTGCCAGCAGTTACAGACAGGGACTGGACCGTCGCACTGAAGCTTTCTTT.

The chain is built from TRBV7-2 and TRBJ2-1, with 14 nucleotides matching TRBD2. Germline-derived CDR1 and CDR2 are SGHTA and FQGNSA. The CDR3 extends over 15 amino acids. V lost 5 bases and J lost 5; bases outside the gene matches: 2. CDR3 in amino acids: CASSRLAGGDNEQFF. The CDR3 region has the DNA TGTGCCAGCAGCAGACTAGCGGGAGGGGACAATGAGCAGTTCTTC.

This clone was detected once. The J gene is TRBJ2-2, the V gene TRBV7-2; 7 bases are shared with TRBD1. Unmatched junction bases numbered 8, after V lost 6 bases and J lost 10 bases. Germline loops: CDR1 SGHTA, CDR2 FQGNSA. The CDR3 has 13 amino acids. The CDR3, as DNA: TGTGCCAGCAGTCCGACAGGGATTGAGGAGCTGTTTTTT. Its protein product is CASSPTGIEELFF. Filled out from reference TRBV7-2 and TRBJ2-2, the complete variable domain reads GAGVSQSPSNKVTEKGKDVELRCDPISGHTALYWYRQSLGQGLEFLIYFQGNSAPDKSGLPSDRFSAERTGGSVSTLTIQRTQQEDSAVYLCASSPTGIEELFFGEGSRLTVL.

The chain employs TRBV10-3 and TRBJ1-5, with TRBD1 identical over 9 bases. The CDR3 is 14 residues long. Trimming removed 5 bases from V and 2 bases from J; junction bases left unmatched: 1. Germline V lookup: CDR1 ENHRY, CDR2 SYGVKD. The CDR3 here is CAISRDRGNQPQHF. The CDR3 DNA is TGTGCCATCAGTCGGGACAGGGGCAATCAGCCCCAGCATTTT.

V usage is TRBV18 and J usage is TRBJ1-1, with D maybe TRBD1 (5 bases). Deletions cut 6 bases from V and 5 bases from J, with 19 bases between. The length of the CDR3 is 15 residues. Germline CDR1 and CDR2: KGHSH and LQKENI. CDR3 DNA: TGTGCCAGCTCCCTAAACCGCGGGGCTTGGACTGAAGCTTTCTTT. Residues: CASSLNRGAWTEAFF.

This chain joins TRBV27 and TRBJ2-7; a weak D match, TRBD1 (6 bases). Germline loops: CDR1 MNHEY, CDR2 SMNVEV (reference sequence). Trimming stripped 3 bases from V and 1 base from J, with 10 bases between. The CDR3 extends over 14 amino acids. CDR3 sequence (DNA): TGTGCCAGCAGTTTCCGACAGGAGTCCTACGAGCAGTACTTC. It codes for CASSFRQESYEQYF.

This clone was picked up a small number of times. The rearrangement links TRBV27 to TRBJ1-1, with D unresolved. Germline CDR1 is MNHEY and CDR2 is SMNVEV (reference sequence). Deletions cut 6 bases from V and 2 bases from J, with 13 bases between. The CDR3 contains 14 residues. CDR3 amino acids: CASRTIQENTEAFF. For the CDR3, the DNA is TGTGCCAGCAGAACAATTCAGGAAAACACTGAAGCTTTCTTT.

The gene calls are TRBV5-6 and TRBJ2-5, with TRBD1 matching 7 bases. The germline gives CDR1 SGHDT, CDR2 YYEEEE. The CDR3 sequence is 15 residues long. Losses at the gene ends were 0 bases for V and 4 bases for J; bases not matched to a gene: 6. CDR3 amino acids: CASSLDRGWRETQYF. The CDR3 DNA reads TGTGCCAGCAGCTTGGACAGGGGCTGGAGAGAGACCCAGTACTTC.

V is TRBV6-5 and J is TRBJ2-5; tentative D call: TRBD1 (6 bases). Trimming removed 6 bases at V and 5 bases at J, with 13 bases between. Germline V lookup: CDR1 MNHEY, CDR2 SVGAGI. This CDR3 has 13 residues. The CDR3 here is CASSRRGGETQYF. The CDR3 DNA follows: TGTGCCAGCAGCCGACGAGGGGGTGAGACCCAGTACTTC.

This chain joins TRBV6-5 and TRBJ1-6; D gene unclear. Germline V gene sequence: CDR1 MNHEY, CDR2 SVGAGI. V lost 5 bases and J lost 10, with 15 bases in between. The CDR3 contains 14 residues. The CDR3 is CASSQSYSASPLHF. For the CDR3, the DNA is TGTGCCAGCAGTCAGTCCTACTCAGCGTCACCCCTCCACTTT.

The genes are TRBV2 and TRBJ1-1; D remains ambiguous. This CDR3 is built from 14 residues. Trimming took off 4 bases at V and 5 bases at J, with 14 bases between the two ends. Germline-derived CDR1 and CDR2 are SNHLY and FYNNEI. DNA of the CDR3: TGTGCCAGCAGTGGGACCGCAGGCGGTACTGAAGCTTTCTTT. Translated: CASSGTAGGTEAFF.

The DNA of the CDR3 is TGTGCCAGCGGGCCCGGGGGCTACGAGCAGTACTTC. Its translation is CASGPGGYEQYF. V and J are TRBV9 and TRBJ2-7, with TRBD2 as a possible D gene (6 bases). The CDR3 loop spans 12 amino acids. Germline V gene lookup returns CDR1 SGDLS and CDR2 YYNGEE. V lost 7 bases and J lost 3, with 11 bases in between.

The gene calls are TRBV19 and TRBJ2-1, with TRBD2 as a possible D gene (5 bases). The CDR3 has 15 residues. From germline, CDR1 is LNHDA and CDR2 SQIVND (reference sequence). V gave up 3 bases and J gave up 1 base, with 10 bases separating them. This chain's CDR3 is CASSIWSGSYNEQFF. DNA of the CDR3: TGTGCCAGTAGTATTTGGTCGGGATCCTACAATGAGCAGTTCTTC.

This sequence joins TRBV22-1 and TRBJ2-7; the D segment call TRBD2 is taken from the table without a DNA check. TRBV22-1 is a pseudogene locus. There are 14 residues in the CDR3. CDR3 loop: CPGSALEISGEQYF. The CDR3 bases are TGTCCTGGGAGCGCATTGGAGATATCGGGCGAGCAGTACTTC.

The V and J genes are TRBV6-5 and TRBJ2-1; D not resolved. Germline-derived CDR1 and CDR2 are MNHEY and SVGAGI. The length of the CDR3 is 14 residues. Trimming cost V 1 base and J 7 bases, with 11 bases left between them. CDR3 DNA sequence: TGTGCCAGCAGTTACTTTCAGGACCTGAATGAGCAGTTCTTC. It translates to CASSYFQDLNEQFF.

The sample holds a few counts of this clone. This chain joins TRBV9 and TRBJ1-1; possibly TRBD1 for D (5 bases). Germline V gene data show CDR1 as SGDLS and CDR2 as YYNGEE. The CDR3 contains 15 residues. V lost 6 bases to trimming and J lost 3 bases, with 18 bases between them. The CDR3 loop reads CASTPFEGRDTEAFF. CDR3 DNA: TGTGCCAGCACCCCCTTCGAGGGGAGGGACACTGAAGCTTTCTTT. Full variable domain (remainder filled in from reference TRBV9 and TRBJ1-1): DSGVTQTPKHLITATGQRVTLRCSPRSGDLSVYWYQQSLDQGLQFLIQYYNGEERAKGNILERFSAQQFPDLHSELNLSSLELGDSALYFCASTPFEGRDTEAFFGQGTRLTVV.

This rearrangement joins TRBV5-1 to TRBJ1-5; 11 bases align to TRBD1. J was trimmed by 4 bases and V by 0 bases; bases with no gene match: 0. Germline CDR1 SGHRS, CDR2 YFSETQ. The CDR3 is 15 amino acids. The CDR3, as DNA: TGCGCCAGCAGCTTGGGGGACAGGGGGAATCAGCCCCAGCATTTT. It is translated as CASSLGDRGNQPQHF.

The rearrangement joins TRBV2 to TRBJ1-5, with a weak D call TRBD1 (5 bases). Trimming stripped 5 bases from V and 0 bases from J, with 20 bases between. The germline gives CDR1 SNHLY, CDR2 FYNNEI. This CDR3 spans 18 amino acids. The CDR3 DNA reads TGTGCCAGCAGTCTCGGCAGGGCAGACCTATATAGCAATCAGCCCCAGCATTTT. Its translation: CASSLGRADLYSNQPQHF.